These T cell receptor beta chains were read from a single sample in a study of blood T cell repertoires in COVID-19. Assay: immunoSEQ multiplex PCR; the TCRdb copy retains only in-frame clones and omits some. Among about 330,000 clones, about 87% were seen once, and the ten largest hold around 4.6%. The specimen sequenced was PBMCs or T cells enriched from blood (not recorded which). These receptors were obtained from a man in his thirties or forties who had recovered from COVID-19. The CDR3 runs from the conserved cysteine through the conserved F or W. Some rows mark clone size as missing; the rest say once, few, many or name a class of expanded clone.

clone_size,v_call,j_call,cdr3_aa
-,TRBV6-5,TRBJ2-7,CASREAGVPYEQYF
-,TRBV6-5,TRBJ1-3,CASSYGGTGNTIYF
-,TRBV27,TRBJ2-4,CASSPTGQTSNIQYF
once,TRBV6-5,TRBJ1-2,CASSPDRGSGYTF
-,TRBV27,TRBJ2-1,CASSIRTNYNEQFF
-,TRBV21-1,TRBJ2-5,CASSTRIDREKETQYF
few,TRBV5-4,TRBJ1-1,CASSLGTGGHTEAFF
-,TRBV29-1,TRBJ1-2,CSLGGGDGYTF
-,TRBV3-1/TRBV3-2,TRBJ1-2,CASSQDGSFRGYTF
-,TRBV5-1,TRBJ2-3,CASSLSSGRVSTDTQYF
-,TRBV30,TRBJ2-2,CAWRFIGTGELFF
-,TRBV29-1,TRBJ2-1,CSVASRGSYNEQFF
-,TRBV6-1,TRBJ2-7,CAGSEHGTGIHEQYF
once,TRBV30,TRBJ2-1,CAWNNPLRGLLNEQFF
-,TRBV7-9,TRBJ2-1,CASSLERSFSEQFF
-,TRBV6-5,TRBJ1-1,CASSSRGTEAFF
-,TRBV2,TRBJ1-1,CASILGGGGYAEAFF
-,TRBV2,TRBJ1-5,CASSERGNVYSNQPQHF
-,TRBV30,TRBJ2-7,CAWSGTGLEQYF